What follows is one T cell receptor beta chain and its context. The CDR3 contains 16 residues. V was clipped by 4 bases and J by 4 bases, with 18 bases between them. Germline assignment: CDR1 SGHRS and CDR2 YFSETQ. This sample is drawn from a study of blood T cell repertoires in COVID-19. Study background: Donors in the United States, Italy and Spain gave samples during acute or convalescent COVID-19. T cells, B-cell-depleted T cells, or PBMCs supplied cDNA or gDNA.

As handled by the study authors: Amplification of reference gene primers was used by the study to estimate nucleated cell counts. Some clones are missing from TCRdb's copy, which holds only in-frame ones; the method was immunoSEQ multiplex PCR. V and J calls and clone size follow that table, whereas D and trimming were derived from the DNA. This table holds approximately 450,000 clones, roughly 91% found once. The sequenced sample was peripheral blood. The rearrangement joins TRBV5-1 to TRBJ2-4; perhaps TRBD1 as D (5 bases). The origin of this receptor is a woman in her 30s with acute or convalescent COVID-19. The CDR3 DNA reads TGCGCCAGCAGCACTGGGGTCAGGGAACCAAAAAACATTCAGTACTTC. Its translation is CASSTGVREPKNIQYF. The complete variable domain, with remaining parts taken from reference TRBV5-1 and TRBJ2-4, reads KAGVTQTPRYLIKTRGQQVTLSCSPISGHRSVSWYQQTPGQGLQFLFEYFSETQRNKGNFPGRFSGRQFSNSRSEMNVSTLELGDSALYLCASSTGVREPKNIQYFGAGTRLSVL.